The 10 T cell receptor beta chains in this list originate from one sample, sequenced in a study of long-term antiretroviral therapy in people with HIV. Sequencing relied on immunoSEQ assay v3.0, run at survey level. Sequenced by immunoSEQ multiplex PCR; TCRdb stores in-frame clones only, minus some. The table shows approximately 30,000 clones, with around 85% occurring only once. Sequencing used unsorted PBMCs, obtained 3 years after starting antiretroviral therapy. Every receptor here comes from a man aged 40-50 years with HIV.

The chain links TRBV5-1 to TRBJ2-7; TRBD1 agrees at 9 bases. Germline V gene sequence: CDR1 SGHRS, CDR2 YFSETQ. V lost 3 bases, J lost 3 bases, and 10 bases stayed unmatched. This CDR3 has 16 residues. This CDR3 is CASSYQPGTGYYEQYF. DNA for the CDR3: TGCGCCAGCAGCTATCAACCCGGGACAGGGTACTACGAGCAGTACTTC.

Of note for this clone: Mismatch with germline at one junction end may stem from a read error. The CDR3 reads CASSLGSSGNTIYF. In DNA form, the CDR3 reads TGTGCCAGCAGCCTAGGTAGTTCTGGAAACACCATATATTTT. J is TRBJ1-3 and V is TRBV13; D is uncertain. Per germline, CDR1 PRHDT and CDR2 FYEKMQ (reference sequence). This CDR3 is built from 14 residues.

The CDR3 DNA follows: TGTGCCAGCAGCTCAACAGGGTCCGGGGCCAACGTCCTGACTTTC. As protein: CASSSTGSGANVLTF. The genes are TRBV7-8 and TRBJ2-6; maybe TRBD1 (6 bases). Trimming shortened V by 4 bases and J by 4 bases, and 11 bases separated the two germline ends. This CDR3 region has 15 residues. Germline CDR1 reads SGHVS; CDR2 reads FQNEAQ.

The genes are TRBV30 and TRBJ2-7, with a tentative D call TRBD2 (6 bases). Trimming shortened V by 0 bases and J by 2 bases, and 11 bases separated the two germline ends. The CDR3 sequence is 14 residues long. In germline, CDR1 is GTSNPN, CDR2 SVGIG (reference sequence). CDR3 loop: CAWSVKWGAYEQYF. The CDR3, as DNA: TGTGCCTGGAGTGTAAAGTGGGGGGCCTACGAGCAGTACTTC.

The chain links TRBV5-5 to TRBJ2-5; D is possibly TRBD2 (6 bases). Trimming stripped 4 bases from V and 1 base from J, with 14 bases between. Looked up from germline, CDR1 is SGHKS and CDR2 is YYEKEE (reference sequence). The CDR3 length is 15 residues. CDR3 in DNA: TGTGCCAGCAGCCCGGGTCCGGAGGGCCAAGAGACCCAGTACTTC. Translated: CASSPGPEGQETQYF. The variable domain in full, with the rest retrieved from reference TRBV5-5 and TRBJ2-5, is DAGVTQSPTHLIKTRGQQVTLRCSPISGHKSVSWYQQVLGQGPQFIFQYYEKEERGRGNFPDRFSARQFPNYSSELNVNALLLGDSALYLCASSPGPEGQETQYFGPGTRLLVL.

This chain uses TRBV5-6 with TRBJ2-7; D gene uncertain. This CDR3 is 16 amino acids long. Trimming shortened V by 4 bases and J by 3 bases, and 20 bases separated the two germline ends. Germline assignment: CDR1 SGHDT and CDR2 YYEEEE. CDR3 coding DNA: TGTGCCAGCAGCAGCGCGGTCGGCGCCTCGGACTACGAGCAGTACTTC. This sequence encodes CASSSAVGASDYEQYF.

The chain couples TRBV2 to TRBJ1-2, with D tentatively TRBD1 (5 bases). Germline loops: CDR1 SNHLY, CDR2 FYNNEI. The CDR3 spans 16 residues. V lost 7 bases and J 6 bases, leaving 24 bases between the germline ends. In DNA, the CDR3 is TGTGCCAGCACTCAGGGAATCGTTGTCCGCTATGATGGCTACACCTTC. This encodes CASTQGIVVRYDGYTF.

V is TRBV29-1 and J is TRBJ1-6; D is unclear. This CDR3 comprises 17 residues. The V gene's germline CDR1 is SQVTM and CDR2 ANQGSEA. V lost 1 base and J 5 bases, leaving 18 bases between the germline ends. The DNA of the CDR3 is TGCAGCGTTGAAGGGCTTTTAACCGAAGAGAATAATTCACCCCTCCACTTT. This encodes CSVEGLLTEENNSPLHF. Full variable domain (rest looked up from reference TRBV29-1 and TRBJ1-6): SAVISQKPSRDICQRGTSLTIQCQVDSQVTMMFWYRQQPGQSLTLIATANQGSEATYESGFVIDKFPISRPNLTFSTLTVSNMSPEDSSIYLCSVEGLLTEENNSPLHFGNGTRLTVT.

CDR3 protein: CAWRVAGGLNEQFF. The CDR3 DNA follows: TGTGCCTGGAGAGTAGCGGGAGGGCTCAATGAGCAGTTCTTC. The J gene is TRBJ2-1, the V gene TRBV30, with 11 bases lining up with TRBD2. CDR1 is GTSNPN and CDR2 is SVGIG in the germline V gene (reference sequence). The CDR3 contains 14 residues. Trimming cost V 3 bases and J 6 bases; bases outside gene matches: 4.

This clone was seen only once. The J gene is TRBJ2-7, the V gene TRBV25-1; a possible D gene is TRBD2 (7 bases). In germline, CDR1 is MGHDK, CDR2 SYGVNS. This CDR3 has 15 amino acids. Trimming stripped 8 bases from V and 6 bases from J, with 23 bases between. The CDR3: CASSTAGAQFTEQYF. The CDR3 coding sequence is TGTGCCAGCTCTACGGCGGGGGCGCAGTTCACCGAGCAGTACTTC.